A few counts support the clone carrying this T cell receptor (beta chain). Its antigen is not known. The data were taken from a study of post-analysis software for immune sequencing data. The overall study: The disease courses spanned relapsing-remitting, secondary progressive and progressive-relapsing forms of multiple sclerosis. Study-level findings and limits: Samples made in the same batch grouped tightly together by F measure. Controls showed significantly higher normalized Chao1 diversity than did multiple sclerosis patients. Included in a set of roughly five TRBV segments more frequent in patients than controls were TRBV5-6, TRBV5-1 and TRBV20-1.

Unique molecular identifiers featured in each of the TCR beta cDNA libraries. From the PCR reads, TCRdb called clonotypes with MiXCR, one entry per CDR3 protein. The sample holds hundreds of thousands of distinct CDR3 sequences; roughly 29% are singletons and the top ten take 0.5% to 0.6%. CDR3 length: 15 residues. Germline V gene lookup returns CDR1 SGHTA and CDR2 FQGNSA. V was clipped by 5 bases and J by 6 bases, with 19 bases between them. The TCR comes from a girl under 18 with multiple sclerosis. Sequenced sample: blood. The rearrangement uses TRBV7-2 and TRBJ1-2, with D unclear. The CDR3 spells CASSQRGRVLDGYTF. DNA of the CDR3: TGTGCCAGCAGCCAACGAGGGCGGGTGTTAGATGGCTACACCTTC.